This entry lists 20 T cell receptor beta chains sequenced from one sample in a study of shared clonotypes between healthy human individuals. Repertoires were generated with immunoSEQ multiplex PCR, while TCRdb's copy carries only in-frame clones and drops some. The table has more than 400,000 clones, 60% to 80% seen once. The specimen was PBMCs. These receptors came from a woman aged 40 to 49 in good health. Some clones in this sample may be carry-over from other donors' samples.

The rearrangement joins TRBV7-2 to TRBJ2-5; possible D gene TRBD2, 6 bases. Germline V gene sequence: CDR1 SGHTA, CDR2 FQGNSA. The CDR3 has 15 residues. V was trimmed by 3 bases and J by 2 bases, leaving 13 bases between them. CDR3 sequence: CASSLTSGGQETQYF. CDR3 in DNA: TGTGCCAGCAGCTTGACTAGTGGCGGTCAAGAGACCCAGTACTTC.

The gene calls are TRBV20-1 and TRBJ2-7; D unresolved. Germline V gene lookup returns CDR1 DFQATT and CDR2 SNEGSKA (reference sequence). The CDR3 length is 10 residues. V was clipped by 6 bases and J by 10 bases, with 13 bases between them. The CDR3 bases are TGCAGTGCAGTATTAGGCGGTCAGTACTTC. Translation: CSAVLGGQYF.

The CDR3: CASNKDKTSGANVLTF. CDR3 coding DNA: TGTGCCAGTAACAAGGACAAAACCTCTGGGGCCAACGTCCTGACTTTC. The chain recombines TRBV19 with TRBJ2-6; TRBD1 is a possible D gene (5 bases). Germline CDR1 LNHDA, CDR2 SQIVND (reference sequence). This CDR3 has 16 residues. With 7 bases removed from V and 0 bases from J, the gap between germline ends came to 13 bases.

Here the CDR3 DNA reads TGTGCCAGCAGCGCGCAGACCAGCACAGATACGCAGTATTTT. Translation: CASSAQTSTDTQYF. This chain uses TRBV7-2 with TRBJ2-3; no definite D call. The CDR3 totals 14 residues. Trimming stripped 5 bases from V and 0 bases from J, with 9 bases between. CDR1 is SGHTA and CDR2 is FQGNSA in the germline V gene.

The chain joins TRBV13 to TRBJ2-7; D perhaps matches TRBD2 (6 bases). Trimming stripped 5 bases from V and 0 bases from J, with 11 bases between. The length of the CDR3 is 14 residues. The germline V gene has CDR1 PRHDT and CDR2 FYEKMQ (reference sequence). CDR3 loop: CASSTGLGSYEQYF. The CDR3 nucleotides are TGTGCCAGCAGCACGGGACTTGGCTCCTACGAGCAGTACTTC.

The CDR3 DNA follows: TGCGCCAGCAGCCAAGTGGTAGAAACTGAAGCTTTCTTT. Translation gives CASSQVVETEAFF. The rearrangement joins TRBV4-3 to TRBJ1-1; D ambiguous. V was clipped by 1 base and J by 5 bases, with 8 bases between them. The CDR3 extends over 13 amino acids. The germline V gene encodes CDR1 LGHNA and CDR2 YSLEER.

This clone has just one count. This chain links TRBV11-3 with TRBJ2-7, with D maybe TRBD2 (5 bases). Trimming removed 2 bases at V and 2 bases at J, with 10 bases between. Germline V gene lookup returns CDR1 SGHNT and CDR2 YENEEA. The CDR3 sequence is 14 residues long. CDR3 nucleotide sequence: TGTGCCAGCAGCTTACGGGGTCGAGCCTACGAGCAGTACTTC. It is translated as CASSLRGRAYEQYF.

As to this clone: A far bigger clonotype differs at one base, so this is likely a read error. V usage is TRBV11-3 and J usage is TRBJ2-1; tentative D call: TRBD2 (6 bases). V lost 3 bases and J 6 bases, leaving 9 bases between the germline ends. CDR3 length: 13 amino acids. Per the germline V gene, CDR1 is SGHNT and CDR2 is YENEEA. The CDR3 loop reads CASSLTGSNEQFF. The CDR3 coding sequence is TGTGCCAGCAGCTTGACCGGGAGCAATGAGCAGTTCTTC.

V usage is TRBV6-4 and J usage is TRBJ2-1; 9 bases map to TRBD2. V lost 3 bases, J lost 6 bases, and 9 bases stayed unmatched. Looked up from germline, CDR1 is MRHNA and CDR2 is SNTAGT. The CDR3 extends over 16 amino acids. The CDR3 here is CASSENSLAGPNEQFF. The CDR3 coding sequence is TGTGCCAGCAGTGAAAACAGCCTAGCGGGACCCAATGAGCAGTTCTTC.

As concerns this clone: Relative to the germline gene, one junction end is altered; a read error may explain this. The V call is TRBV13, the J call TRBJ1-2; maybe TRBD1 (5 bases). There are 14 residues in the CDR3. Germline values: CDR1 PRHDT, CDR2 FYEKMQ (reference sequence). CDR3 coding DNA: TGTGCCAGCAGCTTATCAAAAGGGGCGTCTGGCTACGCCTTC. Translated, it gives CASSLSKGASGYAF.

This clone turned up a few times. The rearrangement links TRBV18 to TRBJ2-1; D perhaps matches TRBD2 (6 bases). The CDR3 contains 16 residues. Germline CDR1 reads KGHSH; CDR2 reads LQKENI. Trimming stripped 1 base from V and 5 bases from J, with 15 bases between. The CDR3: CASSPRSGWGDNEQFF. DNA of the CDR3: TGTGCCAGCTCACCACGGTCCGGGTGGGGGGACAATGAGCAGTTCTTC.

This sequence joins TRBV9 and TRBJ1-1; tentative D call: TRBD1 (5 bases). The CDR3 contains 20 residues. The V gene lost 4 bases and the J gene lost 1 base, with 29 bases spanning the gap. CDR1 is SGDLS and CDR2 is YYNGEE in the germline V gene. DNA of the CDR3: TGTGCCAGCAGCTCCCGACCAACGGGACTCACGAAAATACAGAACACTGAAGCTTTCTTT. This sequence encodes CASSSRPTGLTKIQNTEAFF.

The chain links TRBV7-9 to TRBJ2-7; TRBD2 is a possible D gene (5 bases). This CDR3 has 13 amino acids. The germline CDR1 and CDR2 sequences are SEHNR and FQNEAQ (reference sequence). V shed 5 bases and J shed 5 bases, with 13 bases lying between them. CDR3 region: CASSRNSADEQYF. CDR3 sequence (DNA): TGTGCCAGCAGCCGGAATAGCGCGGACGAGCAGTACTTC.

This chain uses TRBV5-1 with TRBJ2-5, with 14 bases aligning to TRBD2. The CDR3 sequence is 15 residues long. Germline assignment: CDR1 SGHRS and CDR2 YFSETQ. With 4 bases clipped from V and 5 bases from J, the junction kept 4 bases outside the gene matches. CDR3: CASSTTSGRGETQYF. Written as DNA, the CDR3 is TGCGCCAGCAGCACGACTAGCGGGAGGGGTGAGACCCAGTACTTC.

About this clone itself: With a much larger clone just one base away, this may be a read error. This specimen includes other DNA sequences encoding the same CDR3. This sequence joins TRBV29-1 and TRBJ1-1; TRBD1 matches 8 bases. The V gene's germline CDR1 is SQVTM and CDR2 ANQGSEA. This CDR3 has 13 residues. The CDR3 region has the DNA TGCAGCGCCGGACAGGGAGGTGAGACTGAAGCCTTCTTT. Translated: CSAGQGGETEAFF. Together with reference TRBV29-1 and TRBJ1-1, the CDR3 gives the full variable domain: SAVISQKPSRDICQRGTSLTIQCQVDSQVTMMFWYRQQPGQSLTLIATANQGSEATYESGFVIDKFPISRPNLTFSTLTVSNMSPEDSSIYLCSAGQGGETEAFFGQGTRLTVV.

This clone was seen more than once but under ten times. V gene TRBV5-8 combines with J gene TRBJ2-3; 9 bases fit TRBD2. The V segment lost 2 bases and the J segment 3 bases; nucleotides outside the gene matches: 7. The CDR3 has 16 residues. Germline V gives CDR1 SGHTS, CDR2 YDEGEE. The CDR3 nucleotides are TGTGCCAGCAGCTTTGGATCTAGCGGGAATACAGATACGCAGTATTTT. Protein: CASSFGSSGNTDTQYF.

The chain has TRBV28 and TRBJ2-4; a possible D gene is TRBD1 (5 bases). CDR3 size: 14 residues. CDR1 is MDHEN and CDR2 is SYDVKM in the germline V gene. V shed 8 bases and J shed 2 bases, with 13 bases lying between them. CDR3 region: CASGPTVTKNIQYF. The CDR3 DNA follows: TGTGCCAGCGGGCCGACAGTAACCAAAAACATTCAGTACTTC. Full variable domain (rest looked up from reference TRBV28 and TRBJ2-4): DVKVTQSSRYLVKRTGEKVFLECVQDMDHENMFWYRQDPGLGLRLIYFSYDVKMKEKGDIPEGYSVSREKKERFSLILESASTNQTSMYLCASGPTVTKNIQYFGAGTRLSVL.

This clone was seen a few times. This CDR3 is also generated by other DNA sequences in the sample. The rearrangement links TRBV5-1 to TRBJ2-3; no clear D gene. The CDR3 length is 11 residues. Germline V gene lookup returns CDR1 SGHRS and CDR2 YFSETQ. V was cut by 0 bases and J by 5 bases, with 1 base left in between. CDR3 sequence: CASSLGDTQYF. DNA for the CDR3: TGCGCCAGCAGCTTGGGAGATACGCAGTATTTT.

V gene TRBV7-9 combines with J gene TRBJ2-7; no clear D. Germline V gives CDR1 SEHNR, CDR2 FQNEAQ (reference sequence). Trimming pared 2 bases from V and 6 bases from J, leaving 11 bases between. This CDR3 is 13 amino acids long. The DNA of the CDR3 is TGTGCCAGCAGCTTACTGGCTGGCGGCGAGCAGTACTTC. It translates to CASSLLAGGEQYF.

About this clone itself: This is likely an artifact of a read error, given a far larger clone one base away. The same CDR3 is also encoded by other DNA sequences in this sample. The rearrangement uses TRBV2 and TRBJ2-7; 8 bases are a match to TRBD2. The V gene's germline CDR1 is SNHLY and CDR2 FYNNEI. With 7 bases clipped from V and 6 bases from J, the junction kept 26 bases outside the gene matches. The CDR3 runs 19 residues. The chain's CDR3 is CASTRGTSGRAVSEAEQYF. DNA of the CDR3: TGTGCCAGCACTCGGGGGACTAGTGGGAGGGCCGTCTCCGAGGCCGAGCAGTACTTC.